A selection of T cell receptor beta chains follows, all from one sample in a study of blood T cell repertoires in COVID-19. TCRdb's table, derived via immunoSEQ multiplex PCR, lists solely in-frame clones and lacks some. The repertoire holds about 60,000 clones, with more than 75% as singletons. The sequenced sample consisted of peripheral blood. The receptors were gathered from an elderly woman with acute or convalescent COVID-19. Each CDR3 is given with its conserved first and last residue. The D gene is left open where the match is weak. Clone size, where shown, is once, few, many, or a class for clones that have expanded.

V gene,D gene,clone size,J gene,CDR3 DNA,CDR3 protein
TRBV28,-,-,TRBJ2-7,TGTGCCACCCTTCGGGCAGGGGAGCCTTACGAGCAGTACTTC,CATLRAGEPYEQYF
TRBV12-3/TRBV12-4,-,-,TRBJ2-5,TGTGCCAGCAGCCAAGGACAGTTCGAGACCCAGTACTTC,CASSQGQFETQYF
TRBV7-2,TRBD2,-,TRBJ2-7,TGTGCCAGCAGCGCGTTAGCGGGACCGTTCGAGCAGTACTTC,CASSALAGPFEQYF
TRBV7-9,TRBD1,once,TRBJ2-4,TGTGCCAGCAGTTTAGTCGGGACAGGGGCTTCCAAAAACATTCAGTACTTC,CASSLVGTGASKNIQYF
TRBV11-2,-,-,TRBJ2-1,TGTGCCAGCAGCTCTAACCCGTCTAGACCAGAGGAAAATTGGTATGAGCAGTTCTTC,CASSSNPSRPEENWYEQFF
TRBV28,TRBD1,few,TRBJ1-5,TGTGCCAGCAGTGATACCGGACAGGGGATACAGCCCCAGCATTTT,CASSDTGQGIQPQHF
TRBV7-8,TRBD1,-,TRBJ2-3,TGTGCCAGCAGCCGCGGACAGGTCCTCACTTACACAGATACGCAGTATTTT,CASSRGQVLTYTDTQYF
TRBV27,-,-,TRBJ2-7,TGTGCCAGCAGTTTATTCGCAGGATCCACCTCCGAGCAGTACTTC,CASSLFAGSTSEQYF
TRBV28,-,-,TRBJ1-5,TGTGCCAGCAGCAGGAATCAGCCCCAGCATTTT,CASSRNQPQHF
TRBV28,-,-,TRBJ2-5,TGTGCCAGCAGTTTATTTGGGGCAGGGGAGGAGACCCAGTACTTC,CASSLFGAGEETQYF
TRBV18,TRBD2,once,TRBJ2-1,TGTGCCAGCTCACCACCGAATGGGCCGACGGGAGGGAGTGAGCAGTTCTTC,CASSPPNGPTGGSEQFF
TRBV14,TRBD2,few,TRBJ2-1,TGTGCCAGCAGCCGGTCTAGCGGGACAAATGAGCAGTTCTTC,CASSRSSGTNEQFF
TRBV18,TRBD2,few,TRBJ2-5,TGTGCCAGCTCACCTACGGGACTAGCATCGGAGACCCAGTACTTC,CASSPTGLASETQYF
TRBV24-1,TRBD1,-,TRBJ2-7,TGTGCCACCAGTGACCAGGGACAGGGCTACGAGCAGTACTTC,CATSDQGQGYEQYF
TRBV19,TRBD1,many,TRBJ1-1,TGTGCCAGTAGGGGGGACAGGGATGGAGAAGCTTTCTTT,CASRGDRDGEAFF
TRBV27,TRBD1,few,TRBJ1-1,TGTGCCAGCAGCCCCAGGGGGATCATTCGCACTGAAGCTTTCTTT,CASSPRGIIRTEAFF
TRBV2,-,once,TRBJ1-6,TGTGCCAGCAGTGAGTTCGGGACTCTCAATTCACCCCTCCACTTT,CASSEFGTLNSPLHF
TRBV5-4,-,-,TRBJ2-3,TGTGCCAGCAGCTTGGGATCCACCCGAGGAAAAGATACGCAGTATTTT,CASSLGSTRGKDTQYF
TRBV20-1,-,-,TRBJ2-7,TGCAGTGGTGGGAGCATCGACGAGCAGTACTTC,CSGGSIDEQYF
TRBV2,TRBD1,once,TRBJ1-4,TGTGCCAGCAGTGAGGGGACAGGGGATGAAAAACTGTTTTTT,CASSEGTGDEKLFF
TRBV4-1,-,few,TRBJ2-5,TGCGCCAGCAGCCCCCTTGTATGGGGGGAGGAAGAGACCCAGTACTTC,CASSPLVWGEEETQYF
TRBV10-3,-,-,TRBJ1-2,TGTGCCATCAAGGGGGGGAACTATGGCTACACCTTC,CAIKGGNYGYTF
TRBV7-2,-,-,TRBJ1-5,TGTGCCAGCAGCTTAAGTGGGGGGAGGGATCAGCCCCAGCATTTT,CASSLSGGRDQPQHF
TRBV28,-,-,TRBJ2-1,TGTGCCAGCAACACTCGGCGGGGGCAGTTCTTC,CASNTRRGQFF
TRBV6-6,-,-,TRBJ2-7,TGTGCCAGCAGTCCCGCCGGACGGGGCTACGAGCAGTACTTC,CASSPAGRGYEQYF
TRBV7-3,TRBD2,few,TRBJ2-1,TGTGCCAGCAGCCGGACTAGCGGGACTGTGACCTACAATGAGCAGTTCTTC,CASSRTSGTVTYNEQFF
TRBV5-4,-,-,TRBJ2-3,TGTGCCAGCAGCTTGAATGCGGGCTGGGGAGATACGCAGTATTTT,CASSLNAGWGDTQYF
TRBV28,-,-,TRBJ2-3,TGTGCCAGCACCCCCCAAACCAGGGGACCTAGCACAGATACGCAGTATTTT,CASTPQTRGPSTDTQYF
TRBV29-1,-,many,TRBJ2-2,TGCAGCGTTGAAGACGACAGGGACTACACCGGGGAGCTGTTTTTT,CSVEDDRDYTGELFF
TRBV9,TRBD1,-,TRBJ2-7,TGTGCCAGCAGCTCCCCCGGGACAGGGAAGAGCAACGAGCAGTACTTC,CASSSPGTGKSNEQYF
TRBV11-2,-,-,TRBJ2-7,TGTGCCAGCAGCTTCGCAGGGGCTAGCTCCTACGAGCAGTACTTC,CASSFAGASSYEQYF
TRBV29-1,-,-,TRBJ1-1,TGCAGCGTTGAAACAGTGTCGAACACTGAAGCTTTCTTT,CSVETVSNTEAFF
TRBV29-1,-,-,TRBJ2-3,TGCAGCGTTATACTAGCTGGGAGTAGCACAGATACGCAGTATTTT,CSVILAGSSTDTQYF
TRBV7-3,TRBD1,-,TRBJ2-3,TGTGCCAGCAGCTTCTACAGGGGAAGCACAGATACGCAGTATTTT,CASSFYRGSTDTQYF
TRBV6-2/TRBV6-3,TRBD1,few,TRBJ1-1,TGTGCCAGCAGCTCAGGGGGATTTCGGACTGAAGCTTTCTTT,CASSSGGFRTEAFF
TRBV7-8,TRBD2,-,TRBJ2-7,TGTGCCAGCAGCCTCCGACTAGCGGGAGCCCTTTTC,CASSLRLAGALF
TRBV13,TRBD2,-,TRBJ2-7,TGTGCCAGCAGCTTAGGGGGCATTAGCGGGAGGGCCCGGGAGCAGTACTTC,CASSLGGISGRAREQYF
TRBV11-2,TRBD2,once,TRBJ2-1,TGTGCCAGCAGCTTGGGTAGCGGGAGTGACAATGAGCAGTTCTTC,CASSLGSGSDNEQFF
TRBV18,-,-,TRBJ2-6,TGTGCCAGCTCACCGGACAGATCTGGGGCCAACGTCCTGACTTTC,CASSPDRSGANVLTF
TRBV6-5,-,-,TRBJ2-1,TGTGCCAGCAGTAGCGACAGGACCGGTAATGAGCAGTTCTTC,CASSSDRTGNEQFF
TRBV7-8,-,-,TRBJ1-3,TGTGCCAGCAGCTTAGCAGCTCAGGGCTGGGGAAACACCATATATTTT,CASSLAAQGWGNTIYF
TRBV11-1,TRBD2,-,TRBJ2-7,TGTGCCAGCAGCCCCGGGACTAGCGGCCACTACGAGCAGTACTTC,CASSPGTSGHYEQYF
TRBV12-3/TRBV12-4,-,few,TRBJ1-2,TGTGCCAGCAGTTTACCGGGCTATGGCTACACCTTC,CASSLPGYGYTF
TRBV6-2/TRBV6-3,TRBD1,-,TRBJ1-5,TGTGCCAGCAGTTACCGACAGGGAGGCAATCAGCCCCAGCATTTT,CASSYRQGGNQPQHF
TRBV6-4,TRBD2,-,TRBJ2-1,TGTGCCAGCAGCAACGTAGCGGGTTATTACAATGAGCAGTTCTTC,CASSNVAGYYNEQFF
TRBV5-1,TRBD2,once,TRBJ2-7,TGCGCCAGCAGCTTGGGGGTGGCTAGCGGGAGTCTCCCTTTGGCGTACGAGCAGTACTTC,CASSLGVASGSLPLAYEQYF
TRBV7-2,TRBD1,-,TRBJ2-6,TGTGCCAGCAGCCCCCGGACAGGGGGAAGTTCTGGGGCCAACGTCCTGACTTTC,CASSPRTGGSSGANVLTF
TRBV6-5,-,-,TRBJ1-2,TGTGCCAGCAGTTACGGGGGGGCTAACTATGGCTACACCTTC,CASSYGGANYGYTF
TRBV11-2,TRBD1,-,TRBJ2-2,TGTGCCAGCAGCTTGGGGACAGGGGTGGGGGAGCTGTTTTTT,CASSLGTGVGELFF
TRBV4-1,-,-,TRBJ2-1,TGCGCCAGCAAGGCGGGCCGATCCTACAATGAGCAGTTCTTC,CASKAGRSYNEQFF
TRBV24-1,TRBD2,-,TRBJ2-3,TGTGCCACCAGTGATTTGCGTCTAGCGGGAGGGCCGACCGCTGTAAATACGCAGTATTTT,CATSDLRLAGGPTAVNTQYF
TRBV7-2,TRBD2,-,TRBJ2-3,TGTGCCAGCAGCTTAGGACTAGCGGAAAATACGCAGTATTTT,CASSLGLAENTQYF
TRBV5-1,-,-,TRBJ2-1,TGCGCCAGCGGGGGCGACCTTGGGAATGAGCAGTTCTTC,CASGGDLGNEQFF
TRBV27,-,-,TRBJ1-2,TGTGCCAGCAGTTTCCCCGCCCTGGCGGGAGGTGGGGATGGCTACACCTTC,CASSFPALAGGGDGYTF
TRBV7-9,-,-,TRBJ2-2,TGTGCCAGCGCCCTCGCCCAGGTCAACACCGGGGAGCTGTTTTTT,CASALAQVNTGELFF
TRBV2,-,few,TRBJ2-5,TGTGCCAGCCAAGGGGTAGGGGAGACCCAGTACTTC,CASQGVGETQYF